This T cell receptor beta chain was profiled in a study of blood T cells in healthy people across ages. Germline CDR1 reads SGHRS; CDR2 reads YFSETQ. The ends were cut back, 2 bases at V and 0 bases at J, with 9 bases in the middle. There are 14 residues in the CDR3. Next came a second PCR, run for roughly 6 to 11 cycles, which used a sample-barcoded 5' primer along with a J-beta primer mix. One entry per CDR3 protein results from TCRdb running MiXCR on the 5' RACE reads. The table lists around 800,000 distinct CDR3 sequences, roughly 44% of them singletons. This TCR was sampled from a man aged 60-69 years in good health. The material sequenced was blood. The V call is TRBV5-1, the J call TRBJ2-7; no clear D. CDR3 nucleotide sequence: TGCGCCAGCAGCTTTTGGCAGGACTCCTACGAGCAGTACTTC. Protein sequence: CASSFWQDSYEQYF.